The 10 T cell receptor beta chains below all came from one sample that was sequenced in a study of T cells after yellow fever vaccination. TCRdb reprocessed the 5' RACE reads with MiXCR, giving one entry per CDR3 protein. The table has under 700,000 distinct CDR3 sequences, less than 20% seen once. The specimen was PBMCs, collected around 5 days after the first yellow fever vaccination. These receptors all stem from a man aged 18 to 29 who received the YFV17D yellow fever vaccine.

The chain links TRBV6-5 to TRBJ2-1; no reliable D call. CDR3 length equals 11 residues. CDR1 MNHEY and CDR2 SVGAGI come from the germline V gene. The ends were cut back, 6 bases at V and 7 bases at J, with 7 bases in the middle. The CDR3: CASRRSNEQFF. CDR3 coding DNA: TGTGCCAGCAGGCGTAGTAATGAGCAGTTCTTC.

J is TRBJ1-6 and V is TRBV7-2; TRBD1 might be the D (6 bases). Deletions cut 7 bases from V and 3 bases from J, with 13 bases between. Germline V gene lookup returns CDR1 SGHTA and CDR2 FQGNSA. The CDR3 runs 15 residues. CDR3 sequence (DNA): TGTGCCAGCAACCTGGCACAGGGCTATAATTCACCCCTCCACTTT. Translated: CASNLAQGYNSPLHF.

In nucleotides, the CDR3 is TGCGCCAGCAGCGCATTCCGGGACCTAGACTGGGAGCAGTTCTTC. Encoded protein: CASSAFRDLDWEQFF. The chain combines TRBV5-1 with TRBJ2-1; D might be TRBD1 or TRBD2, each matching 5 bases. Germline V CDR1 and CDR2: SGHRS, YFSETQ. The CDR3 extends over 15 amino acids. V dropped 4 bases and J dropped 10 bases, with 21 bases sitting between them.

This clonotype was observed a few times. The chain links TRBV30 to TRBJ1-6; TRBD1 matches 8 bases. V gave up 4 bases and J gave up 14 bases; unmatched junction bases: 10. The CDR3 sequence is 13 residues long. Germline V gene sequence: CDR1 GTSNPN, CDR2 SVGIG (reference sequence). The chain's CDR3 is CAWKIFDRGTLHF. The CDR3 DNA follows: TGTGCCTGGAAAATTTTCGACAGGGGCACCCTCCACTTT.

This clonotype showed up just a few times. This rearrangement joins TRBV27 to TRBJ2-2, with 8 nucleotides matching TRBD2. The V gene's germline CDR1 is MNHEY and CDR2 SMNVEV (reference sequence). Trimming cost V 7 bases and J 4 bases; bases outside gene matches: 8. This CDR3 contains 15 residues. This CDR3 is CASTSGTRGTGELFF. The CDR3 region has the DNA TGTGCCAGCACTTCCGGGACTAGAGGCACCGGGGAGCTGTTTTTT.

The J gene is TRBJ2-1, the V gene TRBV5-4; 7 nucleotides match TRBD2. Trimming took 5 bases from V and 6 from J; bases not matched to a gene: 5. The CDR3 has 13 amino acids. Germline V gene lookup returns CDR1 SGHNT and CDR2 YYREEE (reference sequence). CDR3 residues: CASRSGVGNEQFF. CDR3 bases: TGTGCCAGCAGAAGCGGGGTCGGCAATGAGCAGTTCTTC.

This chain links TRBV15 with TRBJ2-1; D possibly corresponds to TRBD2 (5 bases). The CDR3 totals 15 residues. The V gene's germline CDR1 is LNHNV and CDR2 YYDKDF (reference sequence). The V end lost 1 base, the J end lost 11 bases, and 18 bases lay between the germline ends. CDR3 sequence: CATSRGSGGTRQQFF. The DNA of the CDR3 is TGTGCCACCAGCAGAGGGTCAGGAGGAACAAGGCAGCAGTTCTTC. Variable domain in full (rest from reference TRBV15 and TRBJ2-1): DAMVIQNPRYQVTQFGKPVTLSCSQTLNHNVMYWYQQKSSQAPKLLFHYYDKDFNNEADTPDNFQSRRPNTSFCFLDIRSPGLGDTAMYLCATSRGSGGTRQQFFGPGTRLTVL.

Many counts were recorded for this clonotype. The V gene is TRBV11-1, the J gene TRBJ2-5, with 8 bases fitting TRBD1. V shed 5 bases, J shed 2 bases, and the junction held 7 bases outside the gene matches. The CDR3 loop spans 15 amino acids. Looked up from germline, CDR1 is SGHAT and CDR2 is FQDESV (reference sequence). CDR3 bases: TGTGCCAGCAGCCGTTCCGGGACAGGACAAGAGACCCAGTACTTC. It translates to CASSRSGTGQETQYF.

A few counts support this clonotype. This chain connects TRBV5-1 to TRBJ2-3; possibly TRBD2 for D (5 bases). The length of the CDR3 is 14 residues. Trimming stripped 2 bases from V and 5 bases from J, with 12 bases between. Germline CDR1 reads SGHRS; CDR2 reads YFSETQ. CDR3 amino acids: CASSFGLAGDTQYF. DNA of the CDR3: TGCGCCAGCAGCTTTGGCCTAGCCGGAGATACGCAGTATTTT.

The J gene is TRBJ2-7, the V gene TRBV5-1, with TRBD2 as a possible D gene (6 bases). Germline CDR1 SGHRS, CDR2 YFSETQ. This CDR3 has 14 residues. The V end lost 7 bases, the J end lost 0 bases, and 14 bases lay between the germline ends. The DNA for the CDR3 is TGCGCCAGCTACCCGGGCGGGGACTCCTACGAGCAGTACTTC. Protein sequence: CASYPGGDSYEQYF.